This TCR beta chain stems from a study of tumor and adjacent non-tumor tissue in lung cancer (dated by TCRdb to the late 2010s). In the study overall: By cancer type, the cohort comprised eleven to twelve adenocarcinoma patients, a couple of squamous cell carcinoma patients and 1 small cell lung cancer patient. Ages among the 15 or so patients ranged from about 30 to 80 years, there were 10 or so men and 5 women, and disease was at TNM stage I to III. Sequencing produced around 130,000,000 productive TCRbeta reads in total, an average of about 4.17 million reads per sample. Using bulk TCRbeta repertoires from around 15 lung cancer patients, the study set lung tumor tissue side by side with matched distant non-tumor lung tissue. TCRbeta CDR3 sequencing was performed on fewer than 35 paired specimens, with one tumor sample and one normal lung sample collected per patient.

Broader findings and caveats from the paper: Only about 14 patients were in the cohort, and the authors stated that larger samples and more detailed clinical data are needed. Younger patients had significantly higher TCR diversity, and higher tumor TCR diversity was associated with shorter overall and disease-free survival. Neither the sequencing platform nor unique molecular identifiers are named or mentioned anywhere in the methods. TCR diversity (inverse Simpson) was significantly higher in tumor than in normal lung tissue (roughly 430 vs 170, P = 0.0075, Mann-Whitney U test). Peripheral blood was not sequenced, so blood TCRbeta repertoires were not examined in the lung cancer patients of the study. The top 100 clones made up a significantly larger cumulative share of the repertoire in normal lung than in tumor tissue.

RNA was isolated from bulk unsorted tissue, and RNA quality was assessed with a NanoDrop ND-1000 and an Agilent 2100. All donors had newly diagnosed lung cancer, had not received prior chemotherapy, and were admitted for thoracic surgery in China between August and November 2014. Patients who had received previous radiotherapy or chemotherapy, or who had another concurrent cancer, were excluded from the study. Surgical tissue pieces of 1-2 cm3 were preserved in RNAlater solution and were kept at -80 degrees C until use. Libraries came from multiplex PCR. The sample was run on an Illumina HiSeq 2500. Following protocols modified from ARM-PCR, the researchers constructed TCRbeta libraries through three rounds of nested PCR with primers (Table S4). Before sequencing, PCR products of 200-500 bp were excised from the gel and purified with the QIAquick gel extraction kit. As for the authors' bioinformatics: Reads were cleaned with Trimmomatic, merged with FLASH into complete CDR3 sequences, and assigned to V(D)J germline segments with MiTCR. VDJtools was used to compute clonal diversity as the inverse Simpson's index. In-frame sequences without a premature stop codon were defined as productive reads. The raw public reads went through TCRdb reprocessing: fastp at Q25, MiXCR clone calling, in-frame beta chains kept. Here each entry gathers all rows of one CDR3 protein and keeps the most common genes and DNA. These V and J calls rely on TCRdb rather than the paper's analysis. The sample records about 90,000 distinct CDR3 sequences, around 57% of which are singletons. The ten biggest clones cover 15% of the sample.

For this clonotype: It has no known antigen specificity. The junction shows a germline mismatch at one end, possibly a read error.

CDR1 and CDR2 were assigned from the germline V gene as SGHAT and FQNNGV. The CDR3 contains 16 residues, cysteine and phenylalanine counted. Here the CDR3 DNA is all that survives: 48 bases in frame from base 1. The sequence is built from TRBV11-2 and TRBJ2-3; the central 7 bases match TRBD1. Material: lung tumor tissue. The TCR originated in a man aged 65 to 79 with non-small cell lung cancer. The DNA sequence follows: TGTGCCGGCAGTTTAGACAGGGCGACTAGCACAGATACGCAGTATTTT. This is translated as CAGSLDRATSTDTQYF.